These T cell receptor beta chains were read from a single sample in a study of blood T cell repertoires in COVID-19. Clones were read by immunoSEQ multiplex PCR, and TCRdb kept only the in-frame ones, dropping some. The repertoire has about 160,000 clones, around nine tenths of them found once; the top ten carry 10%. The sample consisted of peripheral blood. The receptor set was obtained from a woman in her 70s with COVID-19, enrolled during active disease. CDR3s include the opening cysteine and the closing phenylalanine or tryptophan.

TRBV6-5 CASSTGVGANVLTF
TRBV5-1 CASSLVQGTTDTQYF
TRBV3-1/TRBV3-2 CASSHAASGPSYNEQFF
TRBV5-1 CASHRGGADGTGELFF
TRBV11-2 CASSMVLSYGYTF
TRBV11-2 CASSLDLANTEAFF
TRBV15 CATSRGVAWTLQADTQYF
TRBV7-9 CASSSGTGGNQPQHF
TRBV11-2 CASSLAHPGQGDSPLHF
TRBV19 CASSIVMNTEAFF
TRBV28 CASRPTGQPQHF
TRBV6-1 CASSEAGGLGSSYNSPLHF
TRBV2 CASKLQGTEAFF
TRBV5-1 CATHLEGLTGANVLTF
TRBV5-1 CASSLAPGALDNEQFF
TRBV7-9 CASSLRGHNEKLFF
TRBV19 CASSKTRGPNYGYTF
TRBV6-5 CASSYTGSAGEQYF
TRBV6-6 CASSLDRVYGYTF
TRBV5-6 CASRPSGTYNEQFF
TRBV19 CASSPQTGWGEKLFF
TRBV28 CATTGGWITGELFF
TRBV2 CASRVTSGGNTYNEQFF
TRBV3-1/TRBV3-2 CASSQGRQANYGYTF
TRBV5-5 CASSWTAGGSYEQYF
TRBV9 CASSVGDRRGNSGNTIYF
TRBV4-2 CASSRESSNQPQHF
TRBV11-2 CASSLNPGVKSPLHF
TRBV12-3/TRBV12-4 CASSWTHEQFF
TRBV15 CATSRGRQETQYF
TRBV28 CASSQGQESYGYTF